Below are 8 T cell receptor beta chains sequenced from a single sample in a study of T cell responses to AZD1222 COVID-19 vaccine. Clones were read by immunoSEQ multiplex PCR, and TCRdb kept only the in-frame ones, dropping some. Of fewer than 140,000 clones in the sample, roughly 91% were seen once. The sequencing used peripheral blood, collected 28 days after the second AZD1222 dose. These receptors all come from an adult who received the AZD1222 COVID-19 vaccine.

The V call is TRBV6-1, the J call TRBJ2-7; 10 positions agree with TRBD2. The junction had 5 bases not matched to a gene; V was cut back by 3 bases and J by 0 bases. The CDR3 runs 16 residues. The germline V gene has CDR1 MNHNS and CDR2 SASEGT. CDR3 bases: TGTGCCAGCAGTGACCCCGGACTAGCGGCCTCCTACGAGCAGTACTTC. This encodes CASSDPGLAASYEQYF.

The V call is TRBV5-1, the J call TRBJ1-2; no reliable D call. Trimming shortened V by 0 bases and J by 0 bases, and 3 bases separated the two germline ends. CDR1 and CDR2 from the germline V gene are SGHRS and YFSETQ. The CDR3 extends over 13 amino acids. The CDR3, as DNA: TGCGCCAGCAGCTTGGCCCCTAACTATGGCTACACCTTC. Its translation: CASSLAPNYGYTF. The variable domain in full, completed from reference TRBV5-1 and TRBJ1-2, reads KAGVTQTPRYLIKTRGQQVTLSCSPISGHRSVSWYQQTPGQGLQFLFEYFSETQRNKGNFPGRFSGRQFSNSRSEMNVSTLELGDSALYLCASSLAPNYGYTFGSGTRLTVV.

This chain uses TRBV21-1 with TRBJ1-6. TRBV21-1 is listed as a pseudogene. The CDR3 is 17 residues long. The DNA for the CDR3 is TGTGCCAGCAGCAAGGAACCGGGCCCCCAACGCCATTCACCCCTCCACTTT. As protein: CASSKEPGPQRHSPLHF.

This clone was seen only once. The rearrangement uses TRBV4-2 and TRBJ1-3, with D uncertain. CDR3 length: 19 amino acids. Germline CDR1 and CDR2: LGHNA and YNFKEQ. Trimming removed 0 bases at V and 0 bases at J, with 18 bases between. CDR3 residues: CASSQEGPRPDYSGNTIYF. The CDR3 nucleotides read TGTGCCAGCAGCCAAGAGGGCCCGCGGCCTGACTACTCTGGAAACACCATATATTTT.

The CDR3 protein is CASSEPRGLSGELFF. The DNA for the CDR3 is TGTGCCAGCAGCGAACCCCGGGGACTGTCCGGGGAGCTGTTTTTT. The chain has TRBV7-6 and TRBJ2-2, with D possibly being TRBD2 (6 bases). From germline, CDR1 is SGHVS and CDR2 FNYEAQ. This CDR3 has 15 residues. The V gene lost 5 bases and the J gene lost 6 bases, with 16 bases spanning the gap. The full variable domain, with the rest looked up from reference TRBV7-6 and TRBJ2-2, is GAGVSQSPRYKVTKRGQDVALRCDPISGHVSLYWYRQALGQGPEFLTYFNYEAQQDKSGLPNDRFSAERPEGSISTLTIQRTEQRDSAMYRCASSEPRGLSGELFFGEGSRLTVL.

The chain is built from TRBV21-1 and TRBJ2-5; the DNA was not compared with TRBD1, the D call given in the table. TRBV21-1 is a documented pseudogene. The CDR3 loop spans 16 amino acids. CDR3 sequence reads: CASSPRGRGPQETQYF. The DNA of the CDR3 is TGTGCCAGCAGCCCCCGAGGCAGGGGGCCCCAAGAGACCCAGTACTTC.

V and J are TRBV7-8 and TRBJ2-3; 8 nucleotides line up with TRBD2. With 1 base clipped from V and 5 bases from J, the junction kept 5 bases outside the gene matches. Germline CDR1 reads SGHVS; CDR2 reads FQNEAQ. The CDR3 loop spans 15 amino acids. The CDR3 spells CASSLGGTSLDTQYF. The DNA for the CDR3 is TGTGCCAGCAGCTTAGGGGGGACTAGTCTAGATACGCAGTATTTT.

This clone was detected once. The V gene is TRBV25-1, the J gene TRBJ1-2; D is unclear. V lost 1 base and J 7 bases, leaving 13 bases between the germline ends. In germline, CDR1 is MGHDK, CDR2 SYGVNS. The CDR3 extends over 14 amino acids. The CDR3 nucleotides read TGTGCCAGCAGTGAATTCGGTGGTTTCTCTGGCTACACCTTC. Translated, it gives CASSEFGGFSGYTF.